The entry below describes one TCR beta chain. Original analysis: Scientists estimated how many nucleated cells there were by amplifying reference gene primers. Sequenced by immunoSEQ multiplex PCR; TCRdb stores in-frame clones only, minus some. V, J and clone size derive from that table, while D and trimming were established from the DNA sequence. The sample consists of some 300,000 clones, about 90% of them appearing once. The sample comes from a study of blood T cell repertoires in COVID-19. As for the study in general: COVID-19 samples from acute and convalescent phases originated in the United States, Italy and Spain. Sources were T cells, B-cell-depleted T cells, or PBMCs; the material itself was cDNA or gDNA.

The germline V and J ends were trimmed by 8 bases and 3 bases, with 14 bases remaining between them. The CDR3 is made up of 14 amino acids. From germline, CDR1 is LNHDA and CDR2 SQIVND (reference sequence). The Seattle patients, enrolled during active infection, were followed longitudinally. This sequence joins TRBV19 and TRBJ1-5; weak D call: TRBD1 (6 bases). This clonotype was obtained from a woman in her fifties or sixties with COVID-19, enrolled during active disease. Sequencing was done on a sample of peripheral blood. The CDR3 nucleotides read TGTGCCAGTGAGGGGGACACTAACAATCAGCCCCAGCATTTT. As protein: CASEGDTNNQPQHF. Together with reference TRBV19 and TRBJ1-5, the CDR3 gives the full variable domain: DGGITQSPKYLFRKEGQNVTLSCEQNLNHDAMYWYRQDPGQGLRLIYYSQIVNDFQKGDIAEGYSVSREKKESFPLTVTSAQKNPTAFYLCASEGDTNNQPQHFGDGTRLSIL.